This entry lists 24 T cell receptor beta chains sequenced from one sample in a study of T-cell reconstitution after alpha-beta-depleted transplantation in children. The library targeted TCRbeta and was prepared with unique molecular identifiers. MiXCR, run by TCRdb on the PCR reads, gives a single entry per CDR3 protein. The sample has around 190,000 distinct CDR3 sequences, roughly 6.6% seen once. Material: PBMCs, obtained before TCRalphabeta/CD19-depleted stem cell transplant. The receptors shown here come from a boy between 2 and 10 years old with acute lymphoblastic leukemia, due to receive a stem cell transplant.

This clonotype was seen many times. J is TRBJ2-1 and V is TRBV12-3 or TRBV12-4; D is unresolved. This CDR3 region has 14 residues. Trimming removed 6 bases from V and 8 bases from J, with 17 bases in between. This CDR3 is CASREMQSTYEQFF. The CDR3 bases are TGTGCCAGCAGGGAGATGCAGAGTACATATGAGCAGTTCTTC.

This clonotype was detected many times. This chain connects TRBV5-1 to TRBJ1-6; TRBD1 is a possible D gene (5 bases). Trimming pared 4 bases from V and 8 bases from J, leaving 10 bases between. The germline V gene encodes CDR1 SGHRS and CDR2 YFSETQ. The CDR3 has 13 residues. The CDR3 reads CASSRGLDSPLHF. The CDR3 DNA is TGCGCCAGCAGCCGGGGCCTGGATTCACCCCTCCACTTT.

This clonotype was observed many times. The J gene is TRBJ2-1, the V gene TRBV5-6; the D gene is possibly TRBD1 (5 bases). CDR1 is SGHDT, CDR2 YYEEEE, per germline. The CDR3 is made up of 14 amino acids. The V gene lost 5 bases and the J gene lost 6 bases, with 15 bases spanning the gap. The CDR3 DNA follows: TGTGCCAGCAGATCTCAGGGTACTGGCAATGAGCAGTTCTTC. Translated: CASRSQGTGNEQFF.

This clonotype has more than one count but fewer than ten. The chain couples TRBV5-6 to TRBJ1-1; weak D call: TRBD1 (5 bases). Trimming stripped 0 bases from V and 11 bases from J, with 17 bases between. CDR1 is SGHDT, CDR2 YYEEEE, per germline. The CDR3 totals 14 residues. The CDR3 nucleotides are TGTGCCAGCAGCTTGGTTCGGGGGAACCTTGGGGCTTTCTTT. Protein sequence: CASSLVRGNLGAFF.

This clonotype was counted many times. V and J are TRBV20-1 and TRBJ1-5, with unresolved D. The CDR3 has 14 amino acids. Germline V gene data show CDR1 as DFQATT and CDR2 as SNEGSKA (reference sequence). The V end was cut by 3 bases, the J end by 0 bases, with 9 bases between. CDR3 nucleotides: TGCAGTGCTAGTGGAGGGCCTAGCAATCAGCCCCAGCATTTT. Amino acids: CSASGGPSNQPQHF.

A note on this clonotype: Germline is not matched at one junction end, which may reflect a read error. This chain joins TRBV28 and TRBJ2-5; tentative D call: TRBD2 (6 bases). Germline V lookup: CDR1 MDHEN, CDR2 SYDVKM. The CDR3 length is 12 residues. The CDR3 reads CASSPSRETEYF. The DNA of the CDR3 is TGTGCCAGCAGTCCTAGCCGGGAGACCGAGTACTTC.

This clonotype has ten or more counts. This chain connects TRBV4-3 to TRBJ1-5, with D unresolved. CDR3 length equals 15 residues. CDR1 is LGHNA, CDR2 YSLEER, per germline. The V gene lost 0 bases and the J gene lost 1 base, with 7 bases spanning the gap. CDR3 DNA: TGCGCCAGCAGCCAAGAAGGCAGAAGCAATCAGCCCCAGCATTTT. Residues: CASSQEGRSNQPQHF.

Only a few counts were recorded for this clonotype. The chain couples TRBV9 to TRBJ2-7; possible D gene TRBD1, 7 bases. Trimming removed 3 bases from V and 7 bases from J, with 20 bases in between. This CDR3 region has 15 residues. Germline CDR1 is SGDLS and CDR2 is YYNGEE. CDR3 sequence reads: CASSASGGGLVEQYF. DNA for the CDR3: TGTGCCAGCAGCGCATCCGGAGGGGGCCTTGTGGAGCAGTACTTC.

This clonotype has more than one count but fewer than ten. The chain links TRBV7-9 to TRBJ2-7, with D possibly being TRBD1 (5 bases). Germline V gene data show CDR1 as SEHNR and CDR2 as FQNEAQ (reference sequence). CDR3 size: 16 residues. V lost 5 bases, J lost 2 bases, and 19 bases lay in between. CDR3 residues: CASSRIIQGPTYEQYF. The CDR3 region has the DNA TGTGCCAGCAGCCGTATAATTCAGGGCCCAACCTACGAGCAGTACTTC.

This clonotype was seen many times. The V gene is TRBV7-2, the J gene TRBJ2-5, with D perhaps matching TRBD2 (7 bases). The CDR3 runs 16 residues. V lost 4 bases to trimming and J lost 0 bases, with 15 bases between them. Germline values: CDR1 SGHTA, CDR2 FQGNSA. CDR3 sequence: CASSYGRGAYQETQYF. CDR3 nucleotides: TGTGCCAGCAGCTACGGTCGGGGGGCATACCAAGAGACCCAGTACTTC.

This clonotype was seen repeatedly, ten times or more. The chain carries TRBV27 and TRBJ2-7, with 12 bases matching TRBD2. Looked up from germline, CDR1 is MNHEY and CDR2 is SMNVEV (reference sequence). The CDR3 sequence is 14 residues long. V was pared by 6 bases and J by 7 bases, with 7 bases of the junction left unmatched. The CDR3 is CASSPGLAGTEQYF. In nucleotides, the CDR3 is TGTGCCAGCAGCCCAGGACTAGCGGGAACTGAGCAGTACTTC.

This clonotype was seen more than once but under ten times. The rearrangement joins TRBV7-8 to TRBJ2-3, with 7 bases identical to TRBD2. From germline, CDR1 is SGHVS and CDR2 FQNEAQ. CDR3 length equals 15 residues. Trimming at V came to 4 bases and at J to 0 bases, leaving 4 bases not matched to a gene. Here the CDR3 reads CASSSGTTSTDTQYF. CDR3 in DNA: TGTGCCAGCAGCTCCGGGACTACCAGCACAGATACGCAGTATTTT.

This clonotype showed up many times. The chain couples TRBV7-2 to TRBJ1-1; 7 positions agree with TRBD1. Losses at the gene ends were 1 base for V and 4 bases for J; bases not matched to a gene: 3. The CDR3 runs to 14 residues. Germline V CDR1 and CDR2: SGHTA, FQGNSA. The CDR3, as DNA: TGTGCCAGCAGCTTAGAGCAGGGGGGCACTGAAGCTTTCTTT. Translating it yields CASSLEQGGTEAFF.

This clonotype was seen ten or more times. This rearrangement joins TRBV27 to TRBJ1-5; D call uncertain. Germline CDR1 is MNHEY and CDR2 is SMNVEV (reference sequence). Between the trimmed V and J ends, which lost 5 bases and 3 bases, there was a span of 11 bases. The CDR3 is 14 amino acids. CDR3 sequence reads: CASSTSPVNQPQHF. Written as DNA, the CDR3 is TGTGCCAGCAGTACCAGCCCAGTCAATCAGCCCCAGCATTTT.

This clonotype came up many times. The J gene is TRBJ2-2, the V gene TRBV7-9; 7 bases fit TRBD1. The CDR3 is 15 amino acids. The V and J ends lost 5 bases and 6 bases, in that order; junction bases with no gene match: 9. Germline loops: CDR1 SEHNR, CDR2 FQNEAQ (reference sequence). Here the CDR3 DNA reads TGTGCCAGCAGCCGAGACAGGGCCCCTTCCGGGGAGCTGTTTTTT. It is translated as CASSRDRAPSGELFF. The whole variable domain, remainder taken from reference TRBV7-9 and TRBJ2-2, is DTGVSQNPRHKITKRGQNVTFRCDPISEHNRLYWYRQTLGQGPEFLTYFQNEAQLEKSRLLSDRFSAERPKGSFSTLEIQRTEQGDSAMYLCASSRDRAPSGELFFGEGSRLTVL.

This clonotype was counted ten times or more. In DNA, the CDR3 is TGTGCCAGCCACCGGGGGAGCTCCTACAATGAGCAGTTCTTC. It yields the protein CASHRGSSYNEQFF. The rearrangement links TRBV12-3 or TRBV12-4 to TRBJ2-1, with a tentative D call TRBD2 (6 bases). Trimming took off 8 bases at V and 0 bases at J, with 11 bases between the two ends. The CDR3 covers 14 residues.

This clonotype was seen repeatedly, ten times or more. The chain recombines TRBV10-3 with TRBJ2-1, with unresolved D. The CDR3 runs to 12 residues. Trimming pared 0 bases from V and 8 bases from J, leaving 5 bases between. Germline assignment: CDR1 ENHRY and CDR2 SYGVKD. The CDR3 sequence: CAISESGDEQFF. As DNA, the CDR3 is TGTGCCATCAGTGAGTCTGGCGATGAGCAGTTCTTC.

Only a few counts were recorded for this clonotype. The rearrangement uses TRBV11-2 and TRBJ1-6, with D tentatively TRBD1 (5 bases). The CDR3 is made up of 16 amino acids. Deletions cut 5 bases from V and 2 bases from J, with 13 bases between. Germline V CDR1 and CDR2: SGHAT, FQNNGV. DNA of the CDR3: TGTGCCAGCAGCACCCTAGAGGGGACCTATAATTCACCCCTCCACTTT. This encodes CASSTLEGTYNSPLHF.

There are many counts of this clonotype. The chain carries TRBV9 and TRBJ1-3, with a weak D call TRBD1 (5 bases). Germline CDR1 is SGDLS and CDR2 is YYNGEE. The CDR3 extends over 15 amino acids. V lost 0 bases, J lost 3 bases, and 10 bases lay in between. The CDR3 DNA reads TGTGCCAGCAGCGTAGGGGGACTAGGTGGAAACACCATATATTTT. This gives the protein CASSVGGLGGNTIYF.

The chain carries TRBV12-3 or TRBV12-4 and TRBJ2-1; 13 bases map to TRBD2. The CDR3 contains 19 residues. Trimming took 11 bases from V and 9 from J; bases not matched to a gene: 25. The CDR3 nucleotides are TGTGCCTTCAGCAAAATGGCGACTAGCGGGAGGCGTGAGTTTATTGAGCAGTTCTTC. Residues: CAFSKMATSGRREFIEQFF.

The J gene is TRBJ1-4, the V gene TRBV5-1, with D uncertain. There are 14 residues in the CDR3. V was shortened by 2 bases and J by 6 bases, with 11 bases between the two germline ends. CDR1 and CDR2 (germline): SGHRS, YFSETQ. CDR3 in DNA: TGCGCCAGCAGCTTTGACGGGTCGGATGAAAAACTGTTTTTT. This sequence encodes CASSFDGSDEKLFF. Looking up the rest from reference TRBV5-1 and TRBJ1-4 gives the full variable domain: KAGVTQTPRYLIKTRGQQVTLSCSPISGHRSVSWYQQTPGQGLQFLFEYFSETQRNKGNFPGRFSGRQFSNSRSEMNVSTLELGDSALYLCASSFDGSDEKLFFGSGTQLSVL.

This clonotype was counted many times. The rearrangement links TRBV12-3 or TRBV12-4 to TRBJ2-5, with D possibly matching TRBD2 (7 bases). V was clipped by 1 base and J by 7 bases, with 10 bases between them. CDR3 length: 13 residues. Here the CDR3 reads CASSLEGGVTQYF. CDR3 sequence (DNA): TGTGCCAGCAGTTTAGAGGGGGGGGTGACCCAGTACTTC.

This clonotype was seen repeatedly, ten times or more. This chain joins TRBV28 and TRBJ1-1; 7 nucleotides match TRBD1. V gave up 3 bases and J gave up 3 bases; unmatched junction bases: 10. Germline assignment: CDR1 MDHEN and CDR2 SYDVKM. The CDR3 length is 16 residues. CDR3 amino acids: CASSFVTGKEDTEAFF. Written as DNA, the CDR3 is TGTGCCAGCAGTTTCGTGACAGGGAAAGAAGACACTGAAGCTTTCTTT.

This clonotype was counted many times. The CDR3 is CASSVTGGRQPQHF. The CDR3 DNA reads as TGTGCCAGCAGTGTTACAGGGGGCAGGCAGCCCCAGCATTTT. The V call is TRBV28, the J call TRBJ1-5, with 9 bases identical to TRBD1. Germline lookup yields CDR1 MDHEN and CDR2 SYDVKM. With V trimmed by 5 bases and J by 7 bases, 6 bases remained unmatched. This CDR3 has 14 residues.